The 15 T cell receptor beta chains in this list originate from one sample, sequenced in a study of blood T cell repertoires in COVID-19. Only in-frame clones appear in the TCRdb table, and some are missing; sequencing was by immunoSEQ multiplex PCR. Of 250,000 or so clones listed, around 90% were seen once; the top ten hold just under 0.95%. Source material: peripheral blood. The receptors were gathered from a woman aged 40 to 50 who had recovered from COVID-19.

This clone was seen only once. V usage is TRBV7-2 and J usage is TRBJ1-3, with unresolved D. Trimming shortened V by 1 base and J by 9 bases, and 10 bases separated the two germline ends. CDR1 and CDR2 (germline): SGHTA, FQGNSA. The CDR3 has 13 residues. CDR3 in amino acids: CASSLDGVGTIYF. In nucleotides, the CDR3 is TGTGCCAGCAGCTTAGACGGGGTCGGCACCATATATTTT.

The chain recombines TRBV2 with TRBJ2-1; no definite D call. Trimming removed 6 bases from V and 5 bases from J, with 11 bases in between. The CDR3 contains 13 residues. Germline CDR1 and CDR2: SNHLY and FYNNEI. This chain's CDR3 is CASSGDSNNEQFF. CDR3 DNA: TGTGCCAGCAGCGGTGACTCGAACAATGAGCAGTTCTTC. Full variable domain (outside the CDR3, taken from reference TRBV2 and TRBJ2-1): EPEVTQTPSHQVTQMGQEVILRCVPISNHLYFYWYRQILGQKVEFLVSFYNNEISEKSEIFDDQFSVERPDGSNFTLKIRSTKLEDSAMYFCASSGDSNNEQFFGPGTRLTVL.

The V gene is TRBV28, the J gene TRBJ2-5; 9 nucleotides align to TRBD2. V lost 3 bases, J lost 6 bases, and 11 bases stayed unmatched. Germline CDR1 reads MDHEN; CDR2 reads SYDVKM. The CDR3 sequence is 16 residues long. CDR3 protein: CASSFRREGPGKTQYF. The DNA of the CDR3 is TGTGCCAGCAGTTTTCGGCGGGAGGGCCCCGGCAAGACCCAGTACTTC. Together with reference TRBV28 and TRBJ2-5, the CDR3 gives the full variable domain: DVKVTQSSRYLVKRTGEKVFLECVQDMDHENMFWYRQDPGLGLRLIYFSYDVKMKEKGDIPEGYSVSREKKERFSLILESASTNQTSMYLCASSFRREGPGKTQYFGPGTRLLVL.

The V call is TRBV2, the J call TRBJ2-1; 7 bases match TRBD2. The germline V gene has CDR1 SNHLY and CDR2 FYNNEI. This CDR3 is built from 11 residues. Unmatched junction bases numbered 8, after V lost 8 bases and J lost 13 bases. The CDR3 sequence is CASHRDYRQFF. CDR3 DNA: TGTGCCAGCCATCGGGACTACCGCCAGTTCTTC.

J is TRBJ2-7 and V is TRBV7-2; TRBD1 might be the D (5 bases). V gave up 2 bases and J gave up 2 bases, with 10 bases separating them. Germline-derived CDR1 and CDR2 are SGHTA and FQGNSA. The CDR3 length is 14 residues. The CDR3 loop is CASSLIRGTYEQYF. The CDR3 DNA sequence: TGTGCCAGCAGCTTAATTAGGGGTACCTACGAGCAGTACTTC.

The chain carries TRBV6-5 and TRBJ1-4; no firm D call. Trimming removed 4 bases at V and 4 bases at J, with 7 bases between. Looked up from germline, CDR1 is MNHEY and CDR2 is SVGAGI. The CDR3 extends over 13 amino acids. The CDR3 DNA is TGTGCCAGCAGTTCCGGAGTTAATGAAAAACTGTTTTTT. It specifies CASSSGVNEKLFF.

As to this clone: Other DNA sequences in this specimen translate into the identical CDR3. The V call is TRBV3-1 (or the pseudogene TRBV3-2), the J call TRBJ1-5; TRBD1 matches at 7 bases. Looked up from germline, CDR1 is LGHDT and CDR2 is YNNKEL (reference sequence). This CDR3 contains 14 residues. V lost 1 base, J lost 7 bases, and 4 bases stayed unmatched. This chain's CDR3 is CASSQGQGGQPQHF. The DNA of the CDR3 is TGTGCCAGCAGCCAAGGACAGGGAGGACAGCCCCAGCATTTT.

CDR3 protein: CASSLRQGVAYGYTF. The CDR3 DNA follows: TGTGCCAGCAGCTTGCGCCAGGGGGTAGCCTATGGCTACACCTTC. The chain joins TRBV5-4 to TRBJ1-2; 7 bases agree with TRBD1. CDR3 size: 15 residues. V was clipped by 1 base and J by 4 bases; unmatched bases: 7. Looked up from germline, CDR1 is SGHNT and CDR2 is YYREEE (reference sequence).

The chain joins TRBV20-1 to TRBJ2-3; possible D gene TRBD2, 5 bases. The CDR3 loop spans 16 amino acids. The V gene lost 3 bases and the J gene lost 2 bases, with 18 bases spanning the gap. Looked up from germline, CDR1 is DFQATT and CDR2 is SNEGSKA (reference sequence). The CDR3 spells CSASNYAGGNTDTQYF. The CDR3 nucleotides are TGCAGTGCTAGTAACTATGCCGGAGGCAACACAGATACGCAGTATTTT.

The CDR3 protein is CASSKAYYEQYF. The CDR3 DNA reads as TGTGCCAGCAGCAAAGCCTACTACGAGCAGTACTTC. V and J are TRBV21-1 and TRBJ2-7; the table calls TRBD2, which could not be checked here. TRBV21-1 is labeled a pseudogene. The CDR3 is 12 residues long.

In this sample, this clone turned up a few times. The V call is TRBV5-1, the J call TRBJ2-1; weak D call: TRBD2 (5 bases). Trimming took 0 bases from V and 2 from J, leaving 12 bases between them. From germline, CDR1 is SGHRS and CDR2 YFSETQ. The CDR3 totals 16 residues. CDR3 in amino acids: CASSLEASTPYNEQFF. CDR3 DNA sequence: TGCGCCAGCAGCTTGGAGGCTAGCACCCCCTACAATGAGCAGTTCTTC.

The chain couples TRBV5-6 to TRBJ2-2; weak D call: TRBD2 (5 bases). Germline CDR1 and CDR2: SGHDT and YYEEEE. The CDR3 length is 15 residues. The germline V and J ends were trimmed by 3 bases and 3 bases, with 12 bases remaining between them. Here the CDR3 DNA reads TGTGCCAGCAGCTCCAAAGCTAGCTACACCGGGGAGCTGTTTTTT. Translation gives CASSSKASYTGELFF.

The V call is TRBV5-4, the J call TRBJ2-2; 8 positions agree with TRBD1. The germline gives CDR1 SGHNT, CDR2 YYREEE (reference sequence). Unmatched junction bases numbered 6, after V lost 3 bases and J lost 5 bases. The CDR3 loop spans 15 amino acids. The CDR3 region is CASSSGQGVTGELFF. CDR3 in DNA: TGTGCCAGCAGCTCTGGACAGGGTGTGACCGGGGAGCTGTTTTTT. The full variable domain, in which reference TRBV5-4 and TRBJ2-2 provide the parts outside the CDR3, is ETGVTQSPTHLIKTRGQQVTLRCSSQSGHNTVSWYQQALGQGPQFIFQYYREEENGRGNFPPRFSGLQFPNYSSELNVNALELDDSALYLCASSSGQGVTGELFFGEGSRLTVL.

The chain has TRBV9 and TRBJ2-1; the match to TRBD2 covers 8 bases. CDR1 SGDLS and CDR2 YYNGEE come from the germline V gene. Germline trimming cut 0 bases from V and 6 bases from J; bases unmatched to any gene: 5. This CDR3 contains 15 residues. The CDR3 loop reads CASSVGGGLVNEQFF. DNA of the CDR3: TGTGCCAGCAGCGTAGGAGGGGGACTAGTCAATGAGCAGTTCTTC.

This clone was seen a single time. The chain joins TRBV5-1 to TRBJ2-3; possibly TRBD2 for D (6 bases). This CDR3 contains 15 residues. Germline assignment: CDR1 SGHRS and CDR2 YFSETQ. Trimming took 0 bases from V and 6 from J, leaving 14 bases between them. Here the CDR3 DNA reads TGCGCCAGCAGCTTGGGGGTAGCGGCACGGGATACGCAGTATTTT. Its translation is CASSLGVAARDTQYF.